Following are 26 T cell receptor beta chains from one sample sequenced in a study of OX40 agonist ivuxolimab in advanced cancers. Data came from immunoSEQ multiplex PCR; TCRdb stores just in-frame clones and leaves some out. This sample carries approximately 65,000 clones, around nine tenths of them seen once, and the ten largest clones take more than 1%. The specimen was CD4+ or CD8+ T cells sorted from blood, collected in a trial of the OX40 agonist ivuxolimab. These receptors all stem from an adult with an advanced solid tumor such as melanoma, head and neck, liver or kidney cancer.

The rearrangement uses TRBV2 and TRBJ1-5; 10 bases agree with TRBD1. Trimming cost V 6 bases and J 4 bases; bases outside gene matches: 6. The CDR3 contains 15 residues. Germline CDR1 and CDR2: SNHLY and FYNNEI. The CDR3 DNA reads as TGTGCCAGCAGCGCGGGACAGGGGTGGAATCAGCCCCAGCATTTT. Protein: CASSAGQGWNQPQHF.

The chain is built from TRBV29-1 and TRBJ1-3; no firm D call. The V gene's germline CDR1 is SQVTM and CDR2 ANQGSEA. With 5 bases removed from V and 4 bases from J, the gap between germline ends came to 18 bases. CDR3 length: 15 amino acids. In nucleotides, the CDR3 is TGCAGCGTTACGCGAGTCATGGACTTCGGAAACACCATATATTTT. Protein product: CSVTRVMDFGNTIYF.

V is TRBV21-1 and J is TRBJ1-1; the table's TRBD1 call for D was not verified on the DNA. TRBV21-1 is tagged as a pseudogene. The CDR3 extends over 19 amino acids. The CDR3 DNA follows: TGTGCCAGCAGCCCAGCAGACAGTGACAGGGTTATCGCGAACACTGAAGCTTTCTTT. Its translation is CASSPADSDRVIANTEAFF.

The chain joins TRBV7-9 to TRBJ2-2; 15 bases fit TRBD2. Germline V gives CDR1 SEHNR, CDR2 FQNEAQ (reference sequence). V gave up 6 bases and J gave up 1 base; unmatched junction bases: 6. The CDR3 contains 18 residues. The CDR3 here is CASRSGTSGGKNTGELFF. CDR3 sequence (DNA): TGTGCCAGCAGATCCGGGACTAGCGGGGGGAAGAACACCGGGGAGCTGTTTTTT.

The CDR3 sequence: CAISDGGTGSSYEQYF. DNA of the CDR3: TGTGCCATCAGTGACGGCGGGACAGGGAGCTCCTACGAGCAGTACTTC. The J gene is TRBJ2-7, the V gene TRBV10-3, with 9 bases aligning to TRBD1. This CDR3 comprises 16 residues. Trimming at V came to 3 bases and at J to 0 bases, leaving 6 bases not matched to a gene. CDR1 is ENHRY and CDR2 is SYGVKD in the germline V gene.

The chain joins TRBV5-4 to TRBJ2-7, with TRBD1 matching over 9 bases. CDR1 and CDR2 (germline): SGHNT, YYREEE (reference sequence). This CDR3 is 14 amino acids long. V lost 3 bases and J lost 5; bases outside the gene matches: 6. The CDR3 sequence is CASSYRTGGDEQYF. CDR3 DNA sequence: TGTGCCAGCAGCTACCGTACAGGGGGCGACGAGCAGTACTTC.

The chain couples TRBV7-2 to TRBJ2-1, with no clear D. This CDR3 contains 13 residues. Germline values: CDR1 SGHTA, CDR2 FQGNSA. V gave up 4 bases and J gave up 5 bases, with 9 bases separating them. The CDR3 is CASSSLINNEQFF. The CDR3 DNA sequence: TGTGCCAGCAGCTCCCTGATCAACAATGAGCAGTTCTTC.

This rearrangement joins TRBV7-9 to TRBJ2-1, with TRBD2 matching 15 bases. Trimming at V came to 4 bases and at J to 9 bases, leaving 4 bases not matched to a gene. CDR1 and CDR2 from the germline V gene are SEHNR and FQNEAQ (reference sequence). CDR3 size: 15 residues. The CDR3 DNA follows: TGTGCCAGCAGCTGGACTAGCGGGGGGGCCTCTGAGCAGTTCTTC. The encoded protein is CASSWTSGGASEQFF.

The chain links TRBV5-1 to TRBJ2-3; D not resolved. Germline CDR1 is SGHRS and CDR2 is YFSETQ. V was pared by 0 bases and J by 6 bases, with 14 bases between. This CDR3 spans 15 amino acids. This CDR3 is CASSLASEPPDTQYF. The CDR3, as DNA: TGCGCCAGCAGCTTGGCCTCGGAACCCCCGGATACGCAGTATTTT.

The chain recombines TRBV5-4 with TRBJ2-5; the D is unclear. Deletions cut 0 bases from V and 5 bases from J, with 11 bases between. This CDR3 contains 14 residues. Germline V gene lookup returns CDR1 SGHNT and CDR2 YYREEE (reference sequence). CDR3 nucleotide sequence: TGTGCCAGCAGCTTGGGGGTGAGCTGGGAGACCCAGTACTTC. It specifies CASSLGVSWETQYF.

A note on this clone: Additional DNA sequences in this sample encode the identical CDR3. The V call is TRBV6-4, the J call TRBJ1-1; 9 positions match TRBD1. CDR1 MRHNA and CDR2 SNTAGT come from the germline V gene. This CDR3 contains 15 residues. The V gene end was trimmed by 6 bases and the J gene end by 5 bases; junction bases not matched to a gene: 10. CDR3 loop: CASSESPGQGTEAFF. CDR3 DNA sequence: TGTGCCAGCAGCGAAAGCCCGGGACAGGGTACTGAAGCTTTCTTT.

V usage is TRBV19 and J usage is TRBJ2-6; no reliable D call. Per the germline V gene, CDR1 is LNHDA and CDR2 is SQIVND (reference sequence). The CDR3 contains 14 residues. The V end lost 6 bases, the J end lost 1 base, and 7 bases lay between the germline ends. CDR3 bases: TGTGCCAGTAGGGACCCGTCTGGGGCCAACGTCCTGACTTTC. It is translated as CASRDPSGANVLTF.

The chain recombines TRBV30 with TRBJ1-1, with 9 bases that match TRBD1. V gave up 8 bases and J gave up 3 bases; unmatched junction bases: 7. The V gene's germline CDR1 is GTSNPN and CDR2 SVGIG (reference sequence). This CDR3 is 13 amino acids long. Written as DNA, the CDR3 is TGTGCCCGGGACAGGGTTAGTTACACTGAAGCTTTCTTT. Protein: CARDRVSYTEAFF.

The chain joins TRBV6-5 to TRBJ2-7; D may be TRBD2 (5 bases). V lost 6 bases to trimming and J lost 4 bases, with 10 bases between them. CDR1 and CDR2 (germline): MNHEY, SVGAGI. The CDR3 length is 12 residues. CDR3 sequence (DNA): TGTGCCAGCAGCCGGTGGGAGTACGAGCAGTACTTC. Its translation is CASSRWEYEQYF.

This clone came up once. This chain joins TRBV18 and TRBJ1-2, with D uncertain. The CDR3 runs 12 residues. Germline loops: CDR1 KGHSH, CDR2 LQKENI. V was cut by 3 bases and J by 4 bases, with 6 bases left in between. The CDR3 spells CASSPNGYGYTF. The CDR3 coding sequence is TGTGCCAGCTCACCCAACGGCTATGGCTACACCTTC.

This chain connects TRBV30 to TRBJ2-2; tentatively, D is TRBD1 (6 bases). In germline, CDR1 is GTSNPN, CDR2 SVGIG (reference sequence). Trimming pared 5 bases from V and 3 bases from J, leaving 16 bases between. The CDR3 length is 15 residues. CDR3 sequence: CAWGVSGTYTGELFF. The CDR3 nucleotides read TGTGCCTGGGGGGTATCCGGGACATACACCGGGGAGCTGTTTTTT.

CDR3 DNA: TGTGCCAGCAGCCTTACAGGGACCGGAGGAAACACCATATATTTT. Its protein product is CASSLTGTGGNTIYF. This chain joins TRBV6-5 and TRBJ1-3; a weak D match, TRBD1 (6 bases). Trimming took 6 bases from V and 4 from J, leaving 16 bases between them. This CDR3 comprises 15 residues. Germline lookup yields CDR1 MNHEY and CDR2 SVGAGI.

This chain joins TRBV11-2 and TRBJ2-3, with TRBD2 identical over 7 bases. The CDR3 spans 15 residues. CDR1 is SGHAT and CDR2 is FQNNGV in the germline V gene. The J segment lost 1 base and the V segment lost 4 bases, leaving 5 bases of the junction unmatched. The CDR3 spells CASSSQRGGTDTQYF. The CDR3 DNA is TGTGCCAGCAGCTCCCAGCGGGGTGGCACAGATACGCAGTATTTT.

The chain couples TRBV30 to TRBJ1-6, with D unclear. The germline gives CDR1 GTSNPN, CDR2 SVGIG (reference sequence). V gave up 7 bases and J gave up 13 bases, with 8 bases separating them. This CDR3 is 9 amino acids long. The CDR3 reads CASREPLHF. Here the CDR3 DNA reads TGTGCCTCGAGGGAGCCCCTCCACTTT.

This rearrangement joins TRBV6-5 to TRBJ2-3; no definite D call. CDR3 length: 14 amino acids. CDR1 is MNHEY and CDR2 is SVGAGI in the germline V gene. Trimming left V 6 bases short and J 0 bases short, with 10 bases between. The CDR3 nucleotides read TGTGCCAGCAGCAGGTTCTCTAGCACAGATACGCAGTATTTT. Its protein is CASSRFSSTDTQYF.

The table lists this clone with a few counts. CDR3 sequence (DNA): TGCGCCAGCAGTAGGAGCGGCGGCAAAAACATTCAGTACTTC. Encoded protein: CASSRSGGKNIQYF. The chain is built from TRBV10-1 and TRBJ2-4; tentatively, D is TRBD2 (5 bases). V was cut by 5 bases and J by 3 bases, with 11 bases left in between. Germline assignment: CDR1 WNHNN and CDR2 SYGVQD (reference sequence). The CDR3 totals 14 residues.

This clone was seen once. This chain joins TRBV11-2 and TRBJ2-5; no clear D. CDR1 and CDR2 from the germline V gene are SGHAT and FQNNGV. The CDR3 runs to 11 residues. Deletions cut 1 base from V and 5 bases from J, with 2 bases between. CDR3 loop: CASSLVETQYF. In DNA, the CDR3 is TGTGCCAGCAGCTTAGTCGAGACCCAGTACTTC.

The chain recombines TRBV29-1 with TRBJ2-3; D uncertain. CDR1 and CDR2 from the germline V gene are SQVTM and ANQGSEA. The length of the CDR3 is 13 residues. Trimming left V 1 base short and J 0 bases short, with 5 bases between. The CDR3 here is CSVEGQSTDTQYF. DNA of the CDR3: TGCAGCGTTGAAGGGCAGAGCACAGATACGCAGTATTTT.

This chain links TRBV4-2 with TRBJ1-4; a possible D gene is TRBD1 (6 bases). V lost 1 base to trimming and J lost 7 bases, with 10 bases between them. CDR1 is LGHNA and CDR2 is YNFKEQ in the germline V gene. This CDR3 has 14 amino acids. The CDR3 region has the DNA TGTGCCAGCAGCCAAGTAGGGGACACTGAAAAACTGTTTTTT. This translates into CASSQVGDTEKLFF.

In its sample, this clone was seen a few times. This rearrangement joins TRBV6-5 to TRBJ2-7, with 7 positions matching TRBD1. The germline CDR1 and CDR2 sequences are MNHEY and SVGAGI. V lost 6 bases, J lost 0 bases, and 5 bases stayed unmatched. There are 14 residues in the CDR3. Here the CDR3 DNA reads TGTGCCAGCAGCCGGGACAGCGGCTCCTACGAGCAGTACTTC. Translation: CASSRDSGSYEQYF.

The gene calls are TRBV6-1 and TRBJ2-5; 8 positions match TRBD1. With 4 bases clipped from V and 4 bases from J, the junction kept 5 bases outside the gene matches. CDR1 MNHNS and CDR2 SASEGT come from the germline V gene. The CDR3 consists of 14 residues. The CDR3 DNA reads TGTGCCAGCAGTGGACAGGGGAGGCGAGAGACCCAGTACTTC. It encodes CASSGQGRRETQYF.